The clone carrying this TCR beta chain was seen a single time. The sample originates from a study of blood T cell repertoires in COVID-19. Profiled with immunoSEQ multiplex PCR; TCRdb holds only in-frame clones, not every one. The table includes 90,000 to 95,000 clones, around nine tenths detected once. V was pared by 4 bases and J by 4 bases, with 11 bases between. The length of the CDR3 is 13 residues. Germline CDR1 and CDR2: MRHNA and SNTAGT. This clonotype originated in a woman of 80 years or more with active COVID-19. V usage is TRBV6-4 and J usage is TRBJ2-7, with D possibly being TRBD2 (5 bases). The specimen was peripheral blood. This chain's CDR3 is CASSVEEGYEQYF. The CDR3 nucleotides read TGTGCCAGCAGTGTGGAGGAAGGATACGAGCAGTACTTC.